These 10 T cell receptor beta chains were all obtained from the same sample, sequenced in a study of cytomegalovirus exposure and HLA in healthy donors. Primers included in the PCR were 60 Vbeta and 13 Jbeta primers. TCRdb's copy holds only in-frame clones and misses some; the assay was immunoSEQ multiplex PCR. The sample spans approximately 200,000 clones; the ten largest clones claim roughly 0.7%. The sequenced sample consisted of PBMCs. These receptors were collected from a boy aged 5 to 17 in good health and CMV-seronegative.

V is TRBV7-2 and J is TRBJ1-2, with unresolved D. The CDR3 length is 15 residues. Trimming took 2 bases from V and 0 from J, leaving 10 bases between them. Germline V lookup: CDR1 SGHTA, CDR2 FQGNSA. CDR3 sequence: CASSLSAVSNYGYTF. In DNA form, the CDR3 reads TGTGCCAGCAGCTTAAGCGCAGTCTCTAACTATGGCTACACCTTC.

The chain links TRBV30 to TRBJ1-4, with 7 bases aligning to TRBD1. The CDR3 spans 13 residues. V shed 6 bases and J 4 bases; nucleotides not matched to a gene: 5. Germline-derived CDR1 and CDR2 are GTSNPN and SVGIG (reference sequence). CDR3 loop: CACQTGRNEKLFF. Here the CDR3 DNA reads TGTGCCTGCCAGACAGGGCGTAATGAAAAACTGTTTTTT.

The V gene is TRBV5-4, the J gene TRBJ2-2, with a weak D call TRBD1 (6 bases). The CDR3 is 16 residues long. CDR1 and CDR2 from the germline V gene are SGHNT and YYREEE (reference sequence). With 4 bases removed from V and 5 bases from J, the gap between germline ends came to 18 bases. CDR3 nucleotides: TGTGCCAGCAGCCCCACCGGACAGTTCCGAACCGGGGAGCTGTTTTTT. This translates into CASSPTGQFRTGELFF.

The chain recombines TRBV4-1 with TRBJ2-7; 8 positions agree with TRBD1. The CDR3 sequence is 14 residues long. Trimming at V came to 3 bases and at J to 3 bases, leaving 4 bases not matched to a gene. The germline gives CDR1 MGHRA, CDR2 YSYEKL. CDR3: CASSHDRGVYEQYF. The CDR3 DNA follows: TGCGCCAGCAGCCACGACAGGGGAGTCTACGAGCAGTACTTC.

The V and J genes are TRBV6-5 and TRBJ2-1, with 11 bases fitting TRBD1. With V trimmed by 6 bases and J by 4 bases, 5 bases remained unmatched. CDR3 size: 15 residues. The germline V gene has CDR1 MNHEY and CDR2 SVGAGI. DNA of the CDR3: TGTGCCAGCAGGGAGGACAGGGGGCATTACAATGAGCAGTTCTTC. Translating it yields CASREDRGHYNEQFF.

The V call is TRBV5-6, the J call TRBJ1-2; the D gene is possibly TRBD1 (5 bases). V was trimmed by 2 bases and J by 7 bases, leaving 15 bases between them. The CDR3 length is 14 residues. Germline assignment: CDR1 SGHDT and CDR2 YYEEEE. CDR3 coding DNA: TGTGCCAGCAGCTTTAGACGGAGGGGTGGTGGCTACACCTTC. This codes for CASSFRRRGGGYTF.

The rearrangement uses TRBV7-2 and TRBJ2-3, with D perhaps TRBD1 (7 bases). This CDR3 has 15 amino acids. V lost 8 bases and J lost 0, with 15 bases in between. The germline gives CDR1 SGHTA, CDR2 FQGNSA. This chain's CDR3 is CASARGGGSTDTQYF. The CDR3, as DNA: TGTGCCAGCGCCCGTGGAGGGGGCAGCACAGATACGCAGTATTTT.

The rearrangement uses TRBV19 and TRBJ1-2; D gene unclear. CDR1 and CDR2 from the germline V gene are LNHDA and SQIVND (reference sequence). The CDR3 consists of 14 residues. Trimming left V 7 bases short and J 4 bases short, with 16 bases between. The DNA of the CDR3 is TGTGCCAGTACCCTTGTCGGGAAAGGCTATGGCTACACCTTC. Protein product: CASTLVGKGYGYTF. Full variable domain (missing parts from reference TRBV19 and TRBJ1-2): DGGITQSPKYLFRKEGQNVTLSCEQNLNHDAMYWYRQDPGQGLRLIYYSQIVNDFQKGDIAEGYSVSREKKESFPLTVTSAQKNPTAFYLCASTLVGKGYGYTFGSGTRLTVV.

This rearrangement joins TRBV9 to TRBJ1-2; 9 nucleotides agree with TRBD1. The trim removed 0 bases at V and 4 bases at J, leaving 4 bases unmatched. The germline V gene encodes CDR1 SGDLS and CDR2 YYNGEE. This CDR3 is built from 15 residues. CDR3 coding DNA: TGTGCCAGCAGCGTAGAGGGACAGGGCGTCTATGGCTACACCTTC. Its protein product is CASSVEGQGVYGYTF. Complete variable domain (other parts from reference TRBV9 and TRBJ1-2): DSGVTQTPKHLITATGQRVTLRCSPRSGDLSVYWYQQSLDQGLQFLIQYYNGEERAKGNILERFSAQQFPDLHSELNLSSLELGDSALYFCASSVEGQGVYGYTFGSGTRLTVV.

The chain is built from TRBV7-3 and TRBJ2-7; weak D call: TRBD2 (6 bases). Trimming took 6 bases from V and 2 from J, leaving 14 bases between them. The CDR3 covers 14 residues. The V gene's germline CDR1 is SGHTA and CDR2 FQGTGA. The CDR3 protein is CASRSASGAYEQYF. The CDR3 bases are TGTGCCAGCAGGTCCGCGTCGGGGGCCTACGAGCAGTACTTC.